This section outlines one T cell receptor beta chain sequence together with its context. Seattle participants joined during active infection and were tracked over time. The sample belongs to a study of blood T cell repertoires in COVID-19. At the level of the study: Samples came from the United States, Italy and Spain, spanning acute and convalescent COVID-19. T cells, B-cell-depleted T cells, or PBMCs provided the cDNA or gDNA that served as material.

The length of the CDR3 is 12 residues. The germline gives CDR1 GTSNPN, CDR2 SVGIG (reference sequence). V dropped 4 bases and J dropped 9; count of bases not matched to a gene: 8. Source study methods: Estimates of nucleated cell counts were drawn from the amplification of reference gene primers. Method: immunoSEQ multiplex PCR; TCRdb's copy keeps in-frame clones and lacks some. V and J calls and clone size are copied from that table; D and trimming were computed from the DNA. The sample lists some 350,000 clones, 87% occurring once. What was sequenced was peripheral blood. This receptor was taken from a woman in her forties or fifties with COVID-19, enrolled during active disease. The rearrangement links TRBV30 to TRBJ2-5; TRBD1 agrees at 7 bases. CDR3 amino acids: CAWTTGIRAQYF. In DNA form, the CDR3 reads TGTGCCTGGACGACAGGGATTAGGGCCCAGTACTTC. Variable domain in full (rest from reference TRBV30 and TRBJ2-5): SQTIHQWPATLVQPVGSPLSLECTVEGTSNPNLYWYRQAAGRGLQLLFYSVGIGQISSEVPQNLSASRPQDRQFILSSKKLLLSDSGFYLCAWTTGIRAQYFGPGTRLLVL.